The clone carrying this T cell receptor (beta chain) was recorded only once. This entry belongs to a study of somatic mutations in cytotoxic T cells in rheumatoid arthritis. Profiling relied on immunoSEQ multiplex PCR, and the TCRdb table lists in-frame clones only, not all of them. The sample carries under 7,500 clones, roughly 75% recorded once. Trimming left V 3 bases short and J 6 bases short, with 15 bases between. CDR1 and CDR2 (germline): MNHEY, SVGAGI. This CDR3 spans 14 amino acids. V usage is TRBV6-5 and J usage is TRBJ2-7, with D perhaps matching TRBD2 (6 bases). Sample: CD8+ T cells sorted from blood. The TCR comes from a woman aged 55-70 years in good health. CDR3 sequence: CASSYSTSIGEQYF. The CDR3 coding sequence is TGTGCCAGCAGTTATTCGACTAGTATTGGCGAGCAGTACTTC.